The rows below give T cell receptor beta chains drawn from one sample of a study of response to subunit inactivated influenza vaccine. A single record per CDR3 protein comes from TCRdb applying MiXCR to the RT-PCR reads. This sample has hundreds of thousands of distinct CDR3 sequences, with around 13% found just once. Sequencing was performed on PBMCs from blood, taken around seven weeks after vaccination. These receptors all stem from a man aged 50 or older who received an inactivated influenza vaccine. Each CDR3 is given with its conserved first and last residue. A D gene is named only where the DNA matches it firmly. Clone size appears in some rows only: once, few, many, or a class for an expanded clone.

j_call v_call d_call clone_size cdr3_nt cdr3_aa
TRBJ2-3 TRBV7-9 NA few TGTGCCAGCAGCAGGCAGAACAGGGATACGCAGTATTTT CASSRQNRDTQYF
TRBJ2-3 TRBV7-9 NA NA TGTGCCAGCAGCCACCGGGACGCCAGCACAGATACGCAGTATTTT CASSHRDASTDTQYF
TRBJ2-7 TRBV29-1 NA few TGCAGCGTTGAAGATGGAGGCTCCCCATCCTACGAGCAGTACTTC CSVEDGGSPSYEQYF
TRBJ2-5 TRBV12-3/TRBV12-4 NA many TGTGCCAGCAGTTCGCGGGACGGCCGTGGGACCCAGTACTTC CASSSRDGRGTQYF
TRBJ2-5 TRBV12-3/TRBV12-4 TRBD2 few TGTGCCAGCAGTTTAATGTCGGGGGGAAGGGAGACCCAGTACTTC CASSLMSGGRETQYF
TRBJ2-3 TRBV7-2 NA NA TGTGCCAGCAGCTTAGAGGGGAAAGGCACAGATACGCAGTATTTT CASSLEGKGTDTQYF
TRBJ1-4 TRBV15 TRBD1 few TGTGCCACCAGCGAGGGACAGGCCATTAATGAAAAACTGTTTTTT CATSEGQAINEKLFF
TRBJ1-2 TRBV12-3/TRBV12-4 NA NA TGTGCCAGCAGTTTAACCCAGGGAACCCACTATGGCTACACCTTC CASSLTQGTHYGYTF
TRBJ1-2 TRBV12-3/TRBV12-4 NA few TGTGCCAGCAGTTCGGGGGCCGGCTATGGCTACACCTTC CASSSGAGYGYTF
TRBJ1-1 TRBV29-1 NA NA TGCAGCGTTGGGGCGCACAGGAGTTTCTTATTGGCCGCTGAAGCTTTCTTT CSVGAHRSFLLAAEAFF
TRBJ2-3 TRBV7-2 NA NA TGTGCCAGCAGCTTAGTCCTCGGGGGCAACACAGATACGCAGTATTTT CASSLVLGGNTDTQYF
TRBJ2-1 TRBV20-1 TRBD2 few TGCAGTGCTGTTAGCGGGAGAAGCCACAATGAGCAGTTCTTC CSAVSGRSHNEQFF
TRBJ2-1 TRBV7-9 TRBD1 few TGTGCCAGCAACCTAAGACAGGGTTTGTCCTACAATGAGCAGTTCTTC CASNLRQGLSYNEQFF
TRBJ1-6 TRBV12-3/TRBV12-4 NA few TGTGCCAGCAGTGACATGGCACCCCTCCACTTT CASSDMAPLHF
TRBJ2-4 TRBV5-1 TRBD1 NA TGCGCCAGCAGCTTGGTTGGCACCCCTGACCGGGACAGGGGGCTGGGGGCCAAAAACATTCAGTACTTC CASSLVGTPDRDRGLGAKNIQYF
TRBJ2-7 TRBV7-9 TRBD2 few TGTGCCAGCAGCGGTCTAGCGGGAAGCGAGCAGTACTTC CASSGLAGSEQYF
TRBJ2-1 TRBV12-3/TRBV12-4 NA NA TGTGCCAGCAGTTTTGCTCCAGGGAGTCTCTACAATGAGCAGTTCTTC CASSFAPGSLYNEQFF
TRBJ1-2 TRBV10-3 NA few TGTGCCATCAGTTCGGACAGTGGCTACACCTTC CAISSDSGYTF
TRBJ2-7 TRBV5-1 TRBD1 many TGCGCCAGCAGCATTGGGACAGGGGGCGCCTACGAGCAGTACTTC CASSIGTGGAYEQYF
TRBJ2-1 TRBV12-3/TRBV12-4 TRBD2 NA TGTGCCAGCAGTTTGGAACTAGCGCGGGGCGAGCAGTTCTTC CASSLELARGEQFF
TRBJ1-1 TRBV5-1 TRBD1 NA TGCGCCAGCAGCCACGGGACAGACCCCTTTGGATCGTTAGAAGCTTTCTTT CASSHGTDPFGSLEAFF
TRBJ2-2 TRBV7-9 NA NA TGTGCCAGCAGCTCCCGGACCCGAGGTGCCGGGGAGCTGTTTTTT CASSSRTRGAGELFF
TRBJ1-1 TRBV6-5 TRBD1 NA TGTGCCAGCAGTTCGGGACAGCAGCTCATGAACACTGAAGCTTTCTTT CASSSGQQLMNTEAFF
TRBJ2-3 TRBV29-1 TRBD2 NA TGCAGCGTTCATCGGCTAGCGGGAGGGCCGGAAGATACGCAGTATTTT CSVHRLAGGPEDTQYF
TRBJ1-1 TRBV7-2 NA NA TGTGCCAGCAGCTTAAACTCACAGGGATCCGGTGAAGCTTTCTTT CASSLNSQGSGEAFF
TRBJ2-4 TRBV28 NA few TGTGCCAGCAAACCTGGAGACATTCAGTACTTC CASKPGDIQYF
TRBJ1-1 TRBV5-1 TRBD1 few TGCGCCAGCAGATTCGCGGACAGGCTCACTGAAGCTTTCTTT CASRFADRLTEAFF
TRBJ1-5 TRBV6-1 TRBD1 few TGTGCCACCCGAGAGGGGGCGCGACCCAATCAGCCCCAGCATTTT CATREGARPNQPQHF
TRBJ2-1 TRBV24-1 TRBD2 few TGTGCCACCAGTGACTCCGGACTAGCGGGAGGGTCCGACAATGAGCAGTTCTTC CATSDSGLAGGSDNEQFF
TRBJ2-3 TRBV4-3 TRBD2 NA TGCGCCAGCAGCCTCCGGTGGGCTAGCGGGAGCTTGGATACGCAGTATTTT CASSLRWASGSLDTQYF
TRBJ2-1 TRBV3-1 NA few TGTGCCAGCAGCCAACGTCATGGGGGAACCTACAATGAGCAGTTCTTC CASSQRHGGTYNEQFF
TRBJ2-1 TRBV20-1 TRBD2 NA TGCAGTGCTATCTCAACCCGGGGGACTATTCGAAATGAGCAGTTCTTC CSAISTRGTIRNEQFF
TRBJ2-5 TRBV11-1 NA once TGTGCCAGCAGCTACCCAGGGGCCCAAGAGACCCAGTACTTC CASSYPGAQETQYF
TRBJ2-7 TRBV20-1 TRBD2 NA TGCTGTGCTAGAGATAGGGCTAGCGGGTCCTCCTACGAGCAGTACTTC CCARDRASGSSYEQYF
TRBJ1-4 TRBV7-2 NA few TGTGCCAGCAGCTTATGGGCAGGCTTAAATGAAAAACTGTTTTTT CASSLWAGLNEKLFF
TRBJ1-3 TRBV5-6 NA NA TGTGCCAGCAGCATAAGTTGGGAGAGCTCTGGAAACACCATATATTTT CASSISWESSGNTIYF
TRBJ2-5 TRBV12-3/TRBV12-4 TRBD2 NA TGTGCCAGCAGTGCGACTAGCGGGTTTAATAGCCAGTACTTC CASSATSGFNSQYF
TRBJ2-1 TRBV7-2 NA NA TGTGCCAGCAGCTTAGCTGGCGGGATGGGCAATGAGCAGTTCTTC CASSLAGGMGNEQFF
TRBJ2-5 TRBV10-2 NA NA TGCGCCAGCAGTGAGCCTTTACAGGGGAGGTCCAGGGAGACCCAGTACTTC CASSEPLQGRSRETQYF
TRBJ2-1 TRBV27 NA many TGTGCCAGCAGTTTGGGGAATACTAGGACGAATGAGCAGTTCTTC CASSLGNTRTNEQFF
TRBJ1-5 TRBV12-3/TRBV12-4 TRBD1 many TGTGCCAGCAGTAGCGGACAGGGTCGGTCTCAGCCCCAGCATTTT CASSSGQGRSQPQHF
TRBJ1-5 TRBV3-1 NA few TGTGCCAGCAGCCTCGGGACGCCTGGCCAGCCCCAGCATTTT CASSLGTPGQPQHF
TRBJ1-2 TRBV5-5 NA NA TGTGCCAGCAGCTTGGCCCCCTCGGAGAACTATGGCTACACCTTC CASSLAPSENYGYTF
TRBJ2-1 TRBV20-1 TRBD2 few TGCAGTGCTAGAGCCATAGCGGGGGGACTTAATGAGCAGTTCTTC CSARAIAGGLNEQFF
TRBJ1-4 TRBV4-1 NA NA TGCGCCAGCAGCCAAGAAGCAGGGGTAGGTTCGTCGGAAAAACTGTTTTTT CASSQEAGVGSSEKLFF
TRBJ1-1 TRBV12-3/TRBV12-4 TRBD1 NA TGTGCCAGCAGTTTAGGGTGGGGAGGGACAGGGTCAGAGGAGGCTTTCTTT CASSLGWGGTGSEEAFF
TRBJ2-3 TRBV29-1 NA NA TGCAGCGTTGGCCAGAACACAGGGAGCACAGATACGCAGTATTTT CSVGQNTGSTDTQYF
TRBJ2-1 TRBV12-3/TRBV12-4 NA few TGTGCCAGCAGTTTAAATATGGGAATCTACAATGAGCAGTTCTTC CASSLNMGIYNEQFF
TRBJ1-1 TRBV5-1 NA few TGCGCCAGCAGCTTGTTTGGGGGCATGACTGAAGCTTTCTTT CASSLFGGMTEAFF
TRBJ2-7 TRBV4-1 NA few TGCGCCAGCAGCCCGGGATGGGGGGTCGAGCAGTACTTC CASSPGWGVEQYF
TRBJ2-2 TRBV7-6 TRBD2 NA TGTGCCAGCAGCCCCCCTAGCGGGAGGGCGAACACCGGGGAGCTGTTTTTT CASSPPSGRANTGELFF
TRBJ2-1 TRBV5-1 TRBD2 few TGCGCCAGCAGCTTCGACGAGACTAGCGGGGGCAATGAGCAGTTCTTC CASSFDETSGGNEQFF
TRBJ2-3 TRBV12-2 NA few TGTGCAAGTCGCTTAGTAAGTAGCACAGAAGATAGCACAGATACGCAGTATTTT CASRLVSSTEDSTDTQYF